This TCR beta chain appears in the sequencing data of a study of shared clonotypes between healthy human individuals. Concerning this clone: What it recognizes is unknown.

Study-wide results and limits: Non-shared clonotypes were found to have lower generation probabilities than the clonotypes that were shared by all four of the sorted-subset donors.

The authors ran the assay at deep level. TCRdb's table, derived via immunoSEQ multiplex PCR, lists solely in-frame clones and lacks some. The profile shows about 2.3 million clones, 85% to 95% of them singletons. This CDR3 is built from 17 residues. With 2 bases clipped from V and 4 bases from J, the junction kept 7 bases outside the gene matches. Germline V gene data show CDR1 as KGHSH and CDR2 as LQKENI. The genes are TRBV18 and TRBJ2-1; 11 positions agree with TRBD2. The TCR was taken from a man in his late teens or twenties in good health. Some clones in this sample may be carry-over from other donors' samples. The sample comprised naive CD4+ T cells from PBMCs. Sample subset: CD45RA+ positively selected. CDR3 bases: TGTGCCAGCTCACCATTTAGACTAGCGGGAAATTACAATGAGCAGTTCTTC. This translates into CASSPFRLAGNYNEQFF.